This TCR beta chain was identified in a study of cytomegalovirus exposure and HLA in healthy donors. 13 Jbeta primers and 60 Vbeta primers were used for the PCR. Here immunoSEQ multiplex PCR was the method, and the copy in TCRdb shows in-frame clones only, minus some. The sample shows 150,000 to 200,000 clones, 75% to 90% of them seen only once. Details on this clone: What it recognizes is unknown.

Findings of the study overall: Some V segments, TRBV6-2 and TRBV6-3 among them, were indistinguishable and were therefore excluded. Researchers reported in a later analysis that common viral pathogens appeared linked to several top clusters.

The germline V gene has CDR1 LNHNV and CDR2 YYDKDF (reference sequence). J was trimmed by 0 bases and V by 3 bases; bases with no gene match: 3. This CDR3 comprises 16 residues. The chain employs TRBV15 and TRBJ2-1; 9 bases align to TRBD2. The source material was PBMCs. The clonotype was recovered from a girl between 2 and 10 years old in good health and CMV-seropositive. CDR3 loop: CATSRGGRVSYNEQFF. The CDR3, as DNA: TGTGCCACCAGCAGGGGCGGGAGGGTCTCCTACAATGAGCAGTTCTTC.